This TCR beta chain was recovered during a study of CD8+CD57+ T cells in acquired aplastic anemia (dated by TCRdb to 2016 to 2019). Describing the broader study: DNA extracted from sorted CD4+ and CD8+ cells had a mean of about 3.2 ug, with a range of roughly 0.19 to 27.4 ug. CD8+CD57+ expansion was defined as a frequency above the mean frequency observed in healthy subjects.

Study-wide findings and limitations: About 30 CD8+ CDR3 sequences were found in both patients and controls but appeared to be highly expressed in patients and within the immunodominant clones of the patients. Patients and healthy controls showed no significant difference in CD8+ Simpson's diversity (P=0.060).

Genomic DNA served as template for TCR beta VDJ combination and CDR3 sequence profiling. An Illumina HiSeq 2000 was the platform used for TCR repertoire sequencing. The original methods were these. Repertoires were assessed using TRBV/TRBJ rearrangement plots, CDR3 size and DJ length profiles, and Simpson's diversity index. The immunodominant clone was defined as the most abundant DNA sequence in deep sequencing data. CDR3 amino acid sequences were screened for sharing across subjects and compared with published repertoires and the VDJdb database. TCRdb reanalyzed the raw reads on its own, using fastp at Q25 for trimming and MiXCR for clone calling, and kept in-frame beta chains. When rows share a CDR3 protein, they turn into one entry using the most common DNA and genes. For this entry, the V and J calls and clone size follow TCRdb and not the study's own pipeline. The sample table shows approximately 57,000 distinct CDR3 sequences, and approximately 50% are seen once. The ten most abundant clones make up roughly 15% of the sample.

V loses 4 bases, J loses 9 bases, and the germline ends lie 16 bases apart. Taken from the germline V gene, the CDR1 and CDR2 loops are SGHVS and FQNEAQ. CDR3 length: 13 amino acids, cysteine to phenylalanine. The entry retains the CDR3 DNA only, 39 bases that are in frame from base 1. As concerns this clonotype: Its antigen remains unidentified. Base qualities are not at hand, and no much larger clone is one base apart.

Expansion of CD8+CD57+ cells had been shown by flow cytometry in the patients chosen for sequencing. All patients had severe acquired aplastic anemia diagnosed by International Study of Aplastic Anemia and Agranulocytosis and Camitta criteria. Patients had received no therapy at the time of blood sampling. TCR repertoires of sorted CD4+ and CD8+ blood T cells from severe aplastic anemia patients and healthy subjects were deep-sequenced in the study. In the USA, patient enrollment took place under clinicaltrials.gov protocols 00001620, 01623167, 00001397, 00071045, 00081523 and 00961064. Ficoll-Paque density gradient centrifugation was used to isolate peripheral blood mononuclear cells. Before DNA extraction, CD4+ and CD8+ T cells were sorted with FACS or magnetic beads.

Sequenced input: sorted CD4+, CD8+, or CD8+CD57+ T cells (not recorded which) from PBMCs. The chain is assembled from TRBV7-8 and TRBJ2-7; tentative D gene TRBD1, with 5 bases matching. The receptor's source is a human donor with aplastic anemia. The DNA reads TGTGCCAGCAGCTCTGACAGATCGCACGGGCAGTACTTC. Protein translation: CASSSDRSHGQYF.